The entry below gives a single T cell receptor (beta chain) sequence along with its context. Its antigen is not known. A read error is possible here, since a much larger clone lies one base away. These data belong to a study of regulatory T cells in long-lasting Graves disease. About the study: Persistent Graves' disease required over 5 years of antithyroid drugs and positive TSH receptor antibodies. Study-level findings and limits: The persistent group shared around 2,600 public clonotypes, more than the approximately 1,000 shared by new patients.

CDR3-region Arm-PCR and iRepertoire HTBI primers produced the TCR beta libraries. TCRdb itself ran the multiplex PCR reads through MiXCR, one entry per CDR3 protein. The sample lists a few hundred thousand distinct CDR3 sequences, 20% to 25% occurring once. The time point denotes: persistent/refractory GD, antithyroid drugs over 5 years with positive TRAb. PBMC RNA was the source of the TCR library. The diagnosis of Graves' disease used American Thyroid Association guidelines. This CDR3 spans 16 amino acids. In germline, CDR1 is LNHNV, CDR2 YYDKDF (reference sequence). The chain employs TRBV15 and TRBJ1-1; 9 nucleotides match TRBD1. The source material was peripheral blood mononuclear cells (PBMCs), sampled when the disease was refractory, from a patient treated with antithyroid drugs. This receptor was taken from a female donor with Graves disease. This chain's CDR3 is CATNRGDRALNTEAFF. CDR3 DNA sequence: TGTGCCACCAACAGAGGGGACAGGGCGTTAAACACTGAAGCTTTCTTT.